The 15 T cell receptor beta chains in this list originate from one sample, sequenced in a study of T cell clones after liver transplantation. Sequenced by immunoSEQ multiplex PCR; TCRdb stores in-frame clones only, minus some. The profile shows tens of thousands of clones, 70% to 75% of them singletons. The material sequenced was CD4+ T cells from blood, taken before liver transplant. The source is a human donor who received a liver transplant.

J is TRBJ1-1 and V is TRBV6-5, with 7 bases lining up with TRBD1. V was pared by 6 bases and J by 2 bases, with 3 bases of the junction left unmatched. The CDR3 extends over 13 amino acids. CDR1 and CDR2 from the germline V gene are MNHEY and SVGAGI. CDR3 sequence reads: CASSRQGNTEAFF. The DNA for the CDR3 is TGTGCCAGCAGCCGACAGGGAAACACTGAAGCTTTCTTT.

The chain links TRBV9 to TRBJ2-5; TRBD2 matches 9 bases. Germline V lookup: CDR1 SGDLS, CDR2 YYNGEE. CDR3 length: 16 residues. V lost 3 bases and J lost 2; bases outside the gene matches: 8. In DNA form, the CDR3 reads TGTGCCAGCAGCGAAACTAGCGGGCATCCTCAAGAGACCCAGTACTTC. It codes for CASSETSGHPQETQYF.

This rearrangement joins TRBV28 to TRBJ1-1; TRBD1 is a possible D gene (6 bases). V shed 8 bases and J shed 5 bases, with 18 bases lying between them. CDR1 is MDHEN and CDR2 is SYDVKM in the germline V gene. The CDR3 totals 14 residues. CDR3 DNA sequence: TGTGCCAGCGAGTTTCAGGGGCCAGTGACTGAAGCTTTCTTT. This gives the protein CASEFQGPVTEAFF.

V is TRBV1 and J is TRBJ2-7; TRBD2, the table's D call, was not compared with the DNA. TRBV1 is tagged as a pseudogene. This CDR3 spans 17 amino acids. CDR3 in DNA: TGCACCAGCAGCCATCGTCCCCTCCCCGGGGGGGCCTACGAGCAGTACTTC. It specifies CTSSHRPLPGGAYEQYF.

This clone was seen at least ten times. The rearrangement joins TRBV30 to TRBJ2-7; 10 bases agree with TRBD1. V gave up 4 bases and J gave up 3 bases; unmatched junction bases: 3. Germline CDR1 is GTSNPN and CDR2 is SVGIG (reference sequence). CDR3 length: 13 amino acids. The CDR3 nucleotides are TGTGCCTGGAAAGGGACAGGGGACTACGAGCAGTACTTC. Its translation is CAWKGTGDYEQYF.

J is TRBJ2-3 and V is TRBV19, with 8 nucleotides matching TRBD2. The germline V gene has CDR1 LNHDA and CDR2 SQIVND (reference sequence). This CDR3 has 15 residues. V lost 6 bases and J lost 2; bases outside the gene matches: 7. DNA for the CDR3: TGTGCCAGTAGCAATATAGCGGGGAACACAGATACGCAGTATTTT. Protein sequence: CASSNIAGNTDTQYF.

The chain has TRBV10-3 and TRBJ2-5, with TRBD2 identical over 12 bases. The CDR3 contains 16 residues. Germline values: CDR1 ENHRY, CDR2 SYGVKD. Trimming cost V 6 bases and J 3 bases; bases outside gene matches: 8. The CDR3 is CAISGLAGTSKETQYF. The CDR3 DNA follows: TGTGCCATCAGCGGACTAGCGGGGACCTCCAAAGAGACCCAGTACTTC.

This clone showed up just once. DNA for the CDR3: TGTGCCAGTAGTAGCGACAGGCAACCTTACAATGAGCAGTTCTTC. Its translation is CASSSDRQPYNEQFF. The chain is built from TRBV19 and TRBJ2-1; D might be TRBD1 (6 bases). The CDR3 extends over 15 amino acids. CDR1 and CDR2 from the germline V gene are LNHDA and SQIVND (reference sequence). V lost 4 bases and J 4 bases, leaving 14 bases between the germline ends.

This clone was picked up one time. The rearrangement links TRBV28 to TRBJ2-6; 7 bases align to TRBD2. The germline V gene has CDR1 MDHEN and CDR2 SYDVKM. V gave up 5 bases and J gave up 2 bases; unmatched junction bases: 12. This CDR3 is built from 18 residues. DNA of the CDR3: TGTGCCAGCAGTCGACCCCTCTCGGGGGGTACTGGGGCCAACGTCCTGACTTTC. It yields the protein CASSRPLSGGTGANVLTF.

The CDR3 sequence is CASSSRQLRDTQYF. For the CDR3, the DNA is TGTGCCAGCAGCTCAAGACAGCTCAGGGATACGCAGTATTTT. J is TRBJ2-3 and V is TRBV5-4, with a weak D call TRBD1 (5 bases). Germline lookup yields CDR1 SGHNT and CDR2 YYREEE (reference sequence). V dropped 3 bases and J dropped 6 bases, with 14 bases sitting between them. The CDR3 contains 14 residues. Full variable domain (outside the CDR3, taken from reference TRBV5-4 and TRBJ2-3): ETGVTQSPTHLIKTRGQQVTLRCSSQSGHNTVSWYQQALGQGPQFIFQYYREEENGRGNFPPRFSGLQFPNYSSELNVNALELDDSALYLCASSSRQLRDTQYFGPGTRLTVL.

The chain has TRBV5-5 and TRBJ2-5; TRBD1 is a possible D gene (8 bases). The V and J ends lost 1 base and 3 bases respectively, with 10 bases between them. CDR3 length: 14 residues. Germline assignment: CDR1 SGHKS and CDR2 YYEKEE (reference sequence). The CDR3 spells CASSLTGGEETQYF. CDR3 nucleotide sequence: TGTGCCAGCAGCTTGACAGGGGGGGAAGAGACCCAGTACTTC.

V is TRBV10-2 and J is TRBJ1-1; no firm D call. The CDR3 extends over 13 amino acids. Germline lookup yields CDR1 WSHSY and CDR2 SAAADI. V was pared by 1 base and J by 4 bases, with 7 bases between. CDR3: CASSELTGTEAFF. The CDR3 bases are TGCGCCAGCAGTGAGTTGACGGGCACTGAAGCTTTCTTT.

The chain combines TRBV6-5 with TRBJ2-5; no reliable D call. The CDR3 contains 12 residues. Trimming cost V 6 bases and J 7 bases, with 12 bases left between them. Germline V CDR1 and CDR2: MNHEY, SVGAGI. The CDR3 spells CASSRPAGTQYF. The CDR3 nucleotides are TGTGCCAGCAGCCGTCCTGCCGGGACCCAGTACTTC.

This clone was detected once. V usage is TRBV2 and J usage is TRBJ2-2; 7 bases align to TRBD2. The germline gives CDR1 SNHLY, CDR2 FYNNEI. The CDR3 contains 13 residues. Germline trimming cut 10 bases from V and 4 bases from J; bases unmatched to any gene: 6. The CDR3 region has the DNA TGTGCCACCCAGGGAGGGTTCACCGGGGAGCTGTTTTTT. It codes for CATQGGFTGELFF.

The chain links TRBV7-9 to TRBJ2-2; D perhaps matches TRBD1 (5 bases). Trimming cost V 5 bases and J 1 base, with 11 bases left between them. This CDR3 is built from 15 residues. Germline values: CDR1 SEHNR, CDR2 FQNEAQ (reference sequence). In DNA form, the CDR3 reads TGTGCCAGCAGCGCAGGGTACCTGAACACCGGGGAGCTGTTTTTT. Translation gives CASSAGYLNTGELFF.